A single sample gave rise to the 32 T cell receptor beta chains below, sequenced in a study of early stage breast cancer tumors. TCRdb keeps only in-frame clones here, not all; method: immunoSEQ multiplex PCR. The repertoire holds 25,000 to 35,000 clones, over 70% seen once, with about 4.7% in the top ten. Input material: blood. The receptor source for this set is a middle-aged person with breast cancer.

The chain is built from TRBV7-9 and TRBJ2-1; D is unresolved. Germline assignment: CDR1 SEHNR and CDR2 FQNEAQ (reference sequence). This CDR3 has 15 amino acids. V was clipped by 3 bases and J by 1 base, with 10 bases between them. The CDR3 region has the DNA TGTGCCAGCAGCTTCCACCTGGCGTCCTACAATGAGCAGTTCTTC. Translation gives CASSFHLASYNEQFF.

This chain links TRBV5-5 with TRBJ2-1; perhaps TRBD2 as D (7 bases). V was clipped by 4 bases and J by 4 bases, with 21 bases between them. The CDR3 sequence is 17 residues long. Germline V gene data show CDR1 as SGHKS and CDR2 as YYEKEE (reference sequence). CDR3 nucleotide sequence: TGTGCCAGCAGCCGAGGAGGGGGAGGGGAGGGTTACAATGAGCAGTTCTTC. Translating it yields CASSRGGGGEGYNEQFF.

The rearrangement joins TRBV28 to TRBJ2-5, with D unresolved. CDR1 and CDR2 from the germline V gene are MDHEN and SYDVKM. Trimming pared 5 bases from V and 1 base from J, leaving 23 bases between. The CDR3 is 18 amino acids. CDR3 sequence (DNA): TGTGCCAGCAGTGGGCTCGCGGACCCCCCCCGGCTCCAAGAGACCCAGTACTTC. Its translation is CASSGLADPPRLQETQYF.

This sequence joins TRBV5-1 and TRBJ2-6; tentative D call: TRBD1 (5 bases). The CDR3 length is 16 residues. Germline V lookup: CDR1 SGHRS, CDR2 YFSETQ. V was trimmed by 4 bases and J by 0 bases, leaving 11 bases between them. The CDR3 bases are TGCGCCAGCAGCCCTCCCGACAGCTCTGGGGCCAACGTCCTGACTTTC. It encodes CASSPPDSSGANVLTF.

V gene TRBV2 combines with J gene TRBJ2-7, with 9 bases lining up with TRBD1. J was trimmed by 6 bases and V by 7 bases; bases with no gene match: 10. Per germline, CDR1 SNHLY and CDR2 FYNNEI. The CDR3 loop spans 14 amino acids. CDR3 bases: TGTGCCAGCAAATCACAGGGGGCTCTCACCGAGCAGTACTTC. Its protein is CASKSQGALTEQYF.

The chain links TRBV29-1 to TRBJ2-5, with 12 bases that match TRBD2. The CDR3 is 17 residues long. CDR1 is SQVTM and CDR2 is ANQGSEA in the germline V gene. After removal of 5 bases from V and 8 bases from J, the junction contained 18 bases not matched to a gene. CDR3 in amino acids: CSVPSSGRAAWEATQYF. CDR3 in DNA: TGCAGCGTTCCTTCTAGCGGGAGGGCCGCCTGGGAAGCCACCCAGTACTTC. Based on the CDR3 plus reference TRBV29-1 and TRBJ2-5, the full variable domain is SAVISQKPSRDICQRGTSLTIQCQVDSQVTMMFWYRQQPGQSLTLIATANQGSEATYESGFVIDKFPISRPNLTFSTLTVSNMSPEDSSIYLCSVPSSGRAAWEATQYFGPGTRLLVL.

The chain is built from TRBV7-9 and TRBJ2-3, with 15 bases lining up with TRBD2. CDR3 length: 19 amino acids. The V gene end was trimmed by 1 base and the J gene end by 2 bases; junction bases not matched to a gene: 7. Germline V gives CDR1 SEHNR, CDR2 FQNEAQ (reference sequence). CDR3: CASSLVGLAGGPTTDTQYF. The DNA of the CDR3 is TGTGCCAGCAGCTTAGTTGGACTAGCGGGAGGGCCTACCACAGATACGCAGTATTTT.

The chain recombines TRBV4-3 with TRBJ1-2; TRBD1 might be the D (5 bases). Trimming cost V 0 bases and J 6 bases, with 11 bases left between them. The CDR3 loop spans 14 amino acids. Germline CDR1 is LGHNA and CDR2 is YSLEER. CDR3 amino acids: CASSQDWGGDGYTF. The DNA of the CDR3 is TGCGCCAGCAGCCAAGATTGGGGGGGAGATGGCTACACCTTC.

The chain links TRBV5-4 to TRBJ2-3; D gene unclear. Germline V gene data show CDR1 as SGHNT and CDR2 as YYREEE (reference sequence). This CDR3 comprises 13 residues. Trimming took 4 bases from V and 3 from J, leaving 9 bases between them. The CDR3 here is CASSRRATDTQYF. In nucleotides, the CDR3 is TGTGCCAGCAGCCGCCGGGCGACAGATACGCAGTATTTT.

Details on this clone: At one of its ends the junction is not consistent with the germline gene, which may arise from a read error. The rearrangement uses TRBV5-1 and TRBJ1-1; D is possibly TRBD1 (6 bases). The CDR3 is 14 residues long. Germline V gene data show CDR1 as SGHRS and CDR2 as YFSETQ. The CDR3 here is CVSSFPGASSEAFF. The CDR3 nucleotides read TGCGTCAGCAGCTTTCCGGGGGCGAGTTCTGAAGCTTTCTTT.

The CDR3 loop is CASSPRDRGRPGELFF. The CDR3 coding sequence is TGTGCCAGCAGCCCCCGGGACAGGGGGAGACCCGGGGAGCTGTTTTTT. V and J are TRBV21-1 and TRBJ2-2; the D call TRBD1 from the table was never checked on the DNA. TRBV21-1 is recorded as a pseudogene. There are 16 residues in the CDR3.

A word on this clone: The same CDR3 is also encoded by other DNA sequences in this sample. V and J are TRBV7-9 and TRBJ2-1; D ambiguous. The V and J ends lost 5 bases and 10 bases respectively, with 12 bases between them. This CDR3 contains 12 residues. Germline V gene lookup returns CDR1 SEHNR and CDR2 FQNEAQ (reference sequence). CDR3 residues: CASSQRVYEQFF. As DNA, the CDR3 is TGTGCCAGCAGCCAGAGAGTTTACGAGCAGTTCTTC.

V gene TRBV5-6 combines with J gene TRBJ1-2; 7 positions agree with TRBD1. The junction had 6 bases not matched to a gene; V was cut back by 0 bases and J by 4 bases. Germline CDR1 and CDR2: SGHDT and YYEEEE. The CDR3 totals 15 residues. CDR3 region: CASSLVQGGSYGYTF. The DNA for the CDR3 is TGTGCCAGCAGCTTGGTTCAGGGGGGGTCCTATGGCTACACCTTC.

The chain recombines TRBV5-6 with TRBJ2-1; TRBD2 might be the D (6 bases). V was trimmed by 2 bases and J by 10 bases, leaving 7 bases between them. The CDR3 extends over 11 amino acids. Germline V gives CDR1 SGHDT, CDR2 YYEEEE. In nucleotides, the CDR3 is TGTGCCAGCAGCTTCCGGGGGGAGCAGTTCTTC. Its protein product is CASSFRGEQFF.

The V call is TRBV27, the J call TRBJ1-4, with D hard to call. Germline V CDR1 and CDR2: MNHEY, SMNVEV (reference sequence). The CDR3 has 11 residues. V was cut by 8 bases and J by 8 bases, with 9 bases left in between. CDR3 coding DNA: TGTGCCAGCGGTAATGGGGAAAAACTGTTTTTT. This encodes CASGNGEKLFF.

The CDR3: CASRPTGDGKLFF. The CDR3 DNA follows: TGTGCCAGCAGACCCACGGGTGACGGAAAACTGTTTTTT. The rearrangement joins TRBV7-9 to TRBJ1-4; no definite D call. Trimming removed 6 bases at V and 10 bases at J, with 15 bases between. Germline CDR1 SEHNR, CDR2 FQNEAQ (reference sequence). The CDR3 extends over 13 amino acids.

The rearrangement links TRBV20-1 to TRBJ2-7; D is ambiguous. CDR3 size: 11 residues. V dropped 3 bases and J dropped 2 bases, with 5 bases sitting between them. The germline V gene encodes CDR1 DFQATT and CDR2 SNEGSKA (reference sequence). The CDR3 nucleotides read TGCAGTGCTAGCGACCCCTACGAGCAGTACTTC. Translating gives CSASDPYEQYF.

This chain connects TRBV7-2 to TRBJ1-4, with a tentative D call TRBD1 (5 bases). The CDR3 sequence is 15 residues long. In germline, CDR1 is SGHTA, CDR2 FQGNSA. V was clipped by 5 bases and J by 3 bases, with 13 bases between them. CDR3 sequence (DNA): TGTGCCAGCAGCCCACAGGTGGCTCCTAATGAAAAACTGTTTTTT. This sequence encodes CASSPQVAPNEKLFF. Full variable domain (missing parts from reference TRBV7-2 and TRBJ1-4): GAGVSQSPSNKVTEKGKDVELRCDPISGHTALYWYRQSLGQGLEFLIYFQGNSAPDKSGLPSDRFSAERTGGSVSTLTIQRTQQEDSAVYLCASSPQVAPNEKLFFGSGTQLSVL.

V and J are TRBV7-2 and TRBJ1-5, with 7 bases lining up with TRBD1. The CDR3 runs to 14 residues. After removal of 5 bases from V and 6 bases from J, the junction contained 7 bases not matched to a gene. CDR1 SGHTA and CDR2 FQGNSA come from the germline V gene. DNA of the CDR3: TGTGCCAGCAGCCGAAACAGGGGTAGTCAGCCCCAGCATTTT. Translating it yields CASSRNRGSQPQHF.

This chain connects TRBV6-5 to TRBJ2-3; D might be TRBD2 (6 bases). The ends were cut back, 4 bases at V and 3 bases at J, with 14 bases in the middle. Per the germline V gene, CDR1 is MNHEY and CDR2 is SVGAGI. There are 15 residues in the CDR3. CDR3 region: CASSSQTRGTDTQYF. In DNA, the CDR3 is TGTGCCAGCAGTTCCCAGACTAGGGGAACAGATACGCAGTATTTT.

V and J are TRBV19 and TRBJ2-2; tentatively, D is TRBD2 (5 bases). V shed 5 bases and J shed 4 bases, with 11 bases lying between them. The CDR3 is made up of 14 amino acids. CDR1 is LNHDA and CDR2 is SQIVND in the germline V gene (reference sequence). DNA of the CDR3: TGTGCCAGTAGTGGGAGTGTTACCACCGGGGAGCTGTTTTTT. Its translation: CASSGSVTTGELFF.

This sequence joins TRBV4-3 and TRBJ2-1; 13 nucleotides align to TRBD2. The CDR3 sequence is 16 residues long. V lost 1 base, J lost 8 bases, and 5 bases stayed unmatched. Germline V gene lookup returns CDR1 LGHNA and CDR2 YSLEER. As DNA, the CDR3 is TGCGCCAGCAGCCAAGGGACTAGCGGGAGTTTGGATGAGCAGTTCTTC. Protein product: CASSQGTSGSLDEQFF.

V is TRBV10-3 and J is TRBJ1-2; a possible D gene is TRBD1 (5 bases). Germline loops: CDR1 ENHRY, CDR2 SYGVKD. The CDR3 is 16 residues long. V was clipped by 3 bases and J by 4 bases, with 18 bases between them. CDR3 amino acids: CAISDRGRAGGYGYTF. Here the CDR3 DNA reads TGTGCCATCAGTGATAGAGGCAGGGCCGGTGGCTATGGCTACACCTTC.

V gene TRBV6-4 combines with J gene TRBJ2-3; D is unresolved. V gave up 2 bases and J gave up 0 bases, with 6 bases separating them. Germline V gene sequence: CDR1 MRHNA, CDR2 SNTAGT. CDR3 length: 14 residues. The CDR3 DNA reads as TGTGCCAGCAGTGACGGAAGCAGCACAGATACGCAGTATTTT. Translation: CASSDGSSTDTQYF.

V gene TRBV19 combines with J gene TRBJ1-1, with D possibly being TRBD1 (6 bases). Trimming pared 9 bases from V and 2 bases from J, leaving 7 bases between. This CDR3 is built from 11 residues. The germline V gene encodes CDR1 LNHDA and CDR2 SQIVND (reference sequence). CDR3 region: CARGGNTEAFF. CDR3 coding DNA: TGTGCCAGAGGGGGAAACACTGAAGCTTTCTTT.

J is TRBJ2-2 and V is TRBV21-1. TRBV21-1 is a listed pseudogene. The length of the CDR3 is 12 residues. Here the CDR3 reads CASSRGAGELFF. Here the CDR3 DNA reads TGTGCCAGCAGTAGGGGGGCCGGGGAGCTGTTTTTT.

CDR3 sequence reads: CSVEVRSVSGGGSTDTQYF. The CDR3 nucleotides read TGCAGCGTTGAAGTCCGTAGCGTAAGCGGAGGGGGGTCAACAGATACGCAGTATTTT. The chain joins TRBV29-1 to TRBJ2-3; possibly TRBD1 or TRBD2 for D (6 bases each). Germline loops: CDR1 SQVTM, CDR2 ANQGSEA. V lost 1 base and J 3 bases, leaving 26 bases between the germline ends. The CDR3 length is 19 residues.

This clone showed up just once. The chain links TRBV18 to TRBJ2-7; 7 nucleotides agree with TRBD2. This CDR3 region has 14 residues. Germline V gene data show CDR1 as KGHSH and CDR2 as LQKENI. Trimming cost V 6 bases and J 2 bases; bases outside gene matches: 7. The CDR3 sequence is CASSQTSTTYEQYF. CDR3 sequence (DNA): TGTGCCAGCTCTCAGACTAGCACAACCTACGAGCAGTACTTC.

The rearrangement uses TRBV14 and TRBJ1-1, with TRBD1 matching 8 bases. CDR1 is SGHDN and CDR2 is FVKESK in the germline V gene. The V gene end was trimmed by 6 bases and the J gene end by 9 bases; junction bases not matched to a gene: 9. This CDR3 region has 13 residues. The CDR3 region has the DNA TGTGCCAGCAGTCAATCCCCAGGGGGCAAAGCTTTCTTT. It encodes CASSQSPGGKAFF.

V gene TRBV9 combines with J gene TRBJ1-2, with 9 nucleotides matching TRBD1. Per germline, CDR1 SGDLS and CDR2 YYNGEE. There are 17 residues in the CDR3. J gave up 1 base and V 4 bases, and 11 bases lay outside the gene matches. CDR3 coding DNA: TGTGCCAGCAGCACCGGACAGGGGATGGGTTTTAACTATGGCTACACCTTC. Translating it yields CASSTGQGMGFNYGYTF.

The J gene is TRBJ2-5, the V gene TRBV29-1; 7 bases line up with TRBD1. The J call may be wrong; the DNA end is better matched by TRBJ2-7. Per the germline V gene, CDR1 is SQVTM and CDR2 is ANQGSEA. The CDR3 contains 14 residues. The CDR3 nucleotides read TGCAGCGTTAGGGGGCCAGGGGACGGCTACGAGCAGTACTTC. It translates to CSVRGPGDGYEQYF.

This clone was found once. Here the CDR3 reads CASSYSGTGADTQYF. CDR3 in DNA: TGTGCCAGCAGTTACTCGGGGACAGGGGCAGATACGCAGTATTTT. The chain carries TRBV6-5 and TRBJ2-3; TRBD1 matches 10 bases. CDR3 length: 15 residues. Germline trimming cut 0 bases from V and 4 bases from J; bases unmatched to any gene: 1. Per germline, CDR1 MNHEY and CDR2 SVGAGI.